The rows below give T cell receptor beta chains drawn from one sample of a study of blood T cell repertoires in COVID-19. The assay was immunoSEQ multiplex PCR, and TCRdb's table has in-frame clones only and misses some. This sample has tens of thousands of clones, with 81% found just once. Sequences were obtained from peripheral blood. Receptors were obtained from a man in his sixties with COVID-19, enrolled during active disease. Each CDR3 is given with its conserved first and last residue. The D gene is left open where the match is weak. Size is stated for part of the rows, as once, few or many counts, or as a class when the clone is expanded.

clone size: .
D gene: .
V gene: TRBV7-9
J gene: TRBJ1-3
CDR3 protein: CASSLPERESGNTIYF
CDR3 DNA: TGTGCCAGCAGCCTCCCGGAGAGGGAGTCTGGAAACACCATATATTTT

clone size: .
D gene: TRBD1
V gene: TRBV6-6
J gene: TRBJ1-1
CDR3 protein: CASSYLGQGKTEAFF
CDR3 DNA: TGTGCCAGCAGTTACCTAGGACAGGGGAAAACTGAAGCTTTCTTT

clone size: .
D gene: TRBD1
V gene: TRBV29-1
J gene: TRBJ2-5
CDR3 protein: CSVRGQGKETQYF
CDR3 DNA: TGCAGCGTGAGGGGACAGGGGAAAGAGACCCAGTACTTC

clone size: .
D gene: TRBD2
V gene: TRBV18
J gene: TRBJ2-1
CDR3 protein: CASSSPGLAGLNEQFF
CDR3 DNA: TGTGCCAGCTCAAGCCCGGGACTAGCGGGCCTCAATGAGCAGTTCTTC

clone size: .
D gene: TRBD1
V gene: TRBV7-3
J gene: TRBJ2-2
CDR3 protein: CASGPQTGPNTGELFF
CDR3 DNA: TGTGCCAGCGGCCCTCAGACAGGGCCTAACACCGGGGAGCTGTTTTTT

clone size: once
D gene: .
V gene: TRBV6-1
J gene: TRBJ2-2
CDR3 protein: CASTAPRGHVGELFF
CDR3 DNA: TGTGCCAGCACCGCTCCCCGGGGACACGTCGGGGAGCTGTTTTTT

clone size: .
D gene: TRBD2
V gene: TRBV30
J gene: TRBJ2-2
CDR3 protein: CAWSVSGTSEPGELFF
CDR3 DNA: TGTGCCTGGAGTGTCTCCGGGACTAGCGAGCCCGGGGAGCTGTTTTTT

clone size: .
D gene: TRBD1
V gene: TRBV19
J gene: TRBJ2-7
CDR3 protein: CASSRTGTAAYEQYF
CDR3 DNA: TGTGCCAGTAGTCGTACCGGGACAGCCGCTTACGAGCAGTACTTC

clone size: .
D gene: .
V gene: TRBV13
J gene: TRBJ2-7
CDR3 protein: CASSPTVGSSYEQYF
CDR3 DNA: TGTGCCAGCAGCCCTACGGTCGGGAGCTCCTACGAGCAGTACTTC

clone size: .
D gene: .
V gene: TRBV9
J gene: TRBJ2-1
CDR3 protein: CASSVLTGSPNEQFF
CDR3 DNA: TGTGCCAGCAGCGTTCTGACAGGTTCCCCCAATGAGCAGTTCTTC

clone size: .
D gene: TRBD2
V gene: TRBV5-6
J gene: TRBJ2-3
CDR3 protein: CASSSGLAGGRTQYF
CDR3 DNA: TGTGCCAGCAGCTCGGGACTAGCGGGGGGACGGACGCAGTATTTT

clone size: .
D gene: .
V gene: TRBV19
J gene: TRBJ1-2
CDR3 protein: CASSIDPTGGYTF
CDR3 DNA: TGTGCCAGTAGTATAGACCCTACGGGGGGCTACACCTTC

clone size: few
D gene: TRBD2
V gene: TRBV7-2
J gene: TRBJ2-1
CDR3 protein: CASSLDSGGTYNEQFF
CDR3 DNA: TGTGCCAGCAGCTTGGATAGCGGGGGAACCTACAATGAGCAGTTCTTC

clone size: few
D gene: .
V gene: TRBV19
J gene: TRBJ2-7
CDR3 protein: CASSIARILSPYEQYF
CDR3 DNA: TGTGCCAGTAGTATAGCACGAATCTTAAGCCCCTACGAGCAGTACTTC

clone size: .
D gene: .
V gene: TRBV5-1
J gene: TRBJ1-1
CDR3 protein: CASSLYTNTEAFF
CDR3 DNA: TGCGCCAGCAGCCTCTATACGAACACTGAAGCTTTCTTT

clone size: .
D gene: TRBD1
V gene: TRBV5-5
J gene: TRBJ1-1
CDR3 protein: CARGQGRNTEAFF
CDR3 DNA: TGTGCCAGGGGACAGGGGAGGAACACTGAAGCTTTCTTT

clone size: .
D gene: .
V gene: TRBV29-1
J gene: TRBJ1-1
CDR3 protein: CSVELQPNTEAFF
CDR3 DNA: TGCAGCGTTGAGTTACAGCCCAACACTGAAGCTTTCTTT

clone size: .
D gene: .
V gene: TRBV2
J gene: TRBJ2-6
CDR3 protein: CASTPPGANVLTF
CDR3 DNA: TGTGCCAGCACCCCTCCGGGGGCCAACGTCCTGACTTTC

clone size: .
D gene: .
V gene: TRBV6-2/TRBV6-3
J gene: TRBJ1-2
CDR3 protein: CASSSTPGELYGYTF
CDR3 DNA: TGTGCCAGCAGTTCCACACCGGGAGAACTCTATGGCTACACCTTC

clone size: .
D gene: TRBD2
V gene: TRBV7-2
J gene: TRBJ2-1
CDR3 protein: CASSLVAGVHEQFF
CDR3 DNA: TGTGCCAGCAGCCTAGTAGCGGGAGTCCATGAGCAGTTCTTC

clone size: .
D gene: TRBD1
V gene: TRBV2
J gene: TRBJ1-4
CDR3 protein: CASSDNRAGGEKLFF
CDR3 DNA: TGTGCCAGCAGTGACAACCGGGCAGGGGGTGAAAAACTGTTTTTT

clone size: .
D gene: .
V gene: TRBV9
J gene: TRBJ2-3
CDR3 protein: CASSDPPRRDTQYF
CDR3 DNA: TGTGCCAGCAGCGACCCCCCGAGGAGAGATACGCAGTATTTT

clone size: .
D gene: .
V gene: TRBV11-3
J gene: TRBJ2-7
CDR3 protein: CASRGRSNEQYF
CDR3 DNA: TGTGCCAGCAGGGGTAGGAGCAACGAGCAGTACTTC

clone size: .
D gene: .
V gene: TRBV6-5
J gene: TRBJ2-7
CDR3 protein: CASSTLGRGAYEQYF
CDR3 DNA: TGTGCCAGCAGTACTCTGGGCAGGGGGGCCTACGAGCAGTACTTC

clone size: once
D gene: .
V gene: TRBV9
J gene: TRBJ2-3
CDR3 protein: CASSVIAAFTDTQYF
CDR3 DNA: TGTGCCAGCAGCGTCATAGCGGCTTTCACAGATACGCAGTATTTT

clone size: .
D gene: .
V gene: TRBV19
J gene: TRBJ2-7
CDR3 protein: CASSINQPQGYEQYF
CDR3 DNA: TGTGCCAGTAGTATCAACCAACCCCAGGGCTACGAGCAGTACTTC

clone size: few
D gene: TRBD2
V gene: TRBV13
J gene: TRBJ2-3
CDR3 protein: CASSLGLGSGGPDTQYF
CDR3 DNA: TGTGCCAGCAGCTTAGGTTTGGGTAGCGGGGGCCCGGATACGCAGTATTTT

clone size: .
D gene: .
V gene: TRBV19
J gene: TRBJ1-1
CDR3 protein: CASSIGVYTEAFF
CDR3 DNA: TGTGCCAGTAGTATAGGCGTATACACTGAAGCTTTCTTT

clone size: once
D gene: .
V gene: TRBV5-1
J gene: TRBJ1-2
CDR3 protein: CASTVGEGPNYGYTF
CDR3 DNA: TGCGCCAGCACGGTCGGGGAAGGACCTAACTATGGCTACACCTTC

clone size: .
D gene: .
V gene: TRBV9
J gene: TRBJ2-2
CDR3 protein: CASSGISGTGELFF
CDR3 DNA: TGTGCCAGCAGCGGAATTAGCGGCACCGGGGAGCTGTTTTTT

clone size: .
D gene: .
V gene: TRBV19
J gene: TRBJ2-2
CDR3 protein: CASSRQIGELFF
CDR3 DNA: TGTGCCAGTAGTCGACAAATCGGGGAGCTGTTTTTT

clone size: .
D gene: .
V gene: TRBV3-1/TRBV3-2
J gene: TRBJ1-2
CDR3 protein: CASSHNYGYTF
CDR3 DNA: TGTGCCAGCAGCCATAATTATGGCTACACCTTC

clone size: once
D gene: TRBD2
V gene: TRBV7-9
J gene: TRBJ2-5
CDR3 protein: CASSLSALAGEETQYF
CDR3 DNA: TGTGCCAGCAGCTTGAGCGCTTTAGCGGGGGAAGAGACCCAGTACTTC

clone size: many
D gene: .
V gene: TRBV14
J gene: TRBJ2-7
CDR3 protein: CASSQDLSPGYSYEQYF
CDR3 DNA: TGTGCCAGCAGCCAAGATCTAAGCCCAGGCTACTCCTACGAGCAGTACTTC

clone size: .
D gene: .
V gene: TRBV19
J gene: TRBJ2-2
CDR3 protein: CASSIYRDTGELFF
CDR3 DNA: TGTGCCAGTAGTATCTACAGGGACACCGGGGAGCTGTTTTTT

clone size: once
D gene: .
V gene: TRBV5-1
J gene: TRBJ1-1
CDR3 protein: CASSRGGQMNTEAFF
CDR3 DNA: TGCGCCAGCAGCAGGGGGGGACAAATGAACACTGAAGCTTTCTTT

clone size: once
D gene: .
V gene: TRBV18
J gene: TRBJ1-4
CDR3 protein: CASSLQEITNEKLFF
CDR3 DNA: TGTGCCAGCTCACTACAGGAGATAACTAATGAAAAACTGTTTTTT

clone size: .
D gene: .
V gene: TRBV7-9
J gene: TRBJ1-1
CDR3 protein: CASSLGAKNTEAFF
CDR3 DNA: TGTGCCAGCAGCTTAGGAGCCAAGAACACTGAAGCTTTCTTT

clone size: .
D gene: TRBD1
V gene: TRBV9
J gene: TRBJ1-2
CDR3 protein: CASSVADATGIYGYTF
CDR3 DNA: TGTGCCAGCAGCGTAGCTGATGCGACAGGGATCTATGGCTACACCTTC

clone size: .
D gene: .
V gene: TRBV25-1
J gene: TRBJ2-5
CDR3 protein: CATSPNGVETQYF
CDR3 DNA: TGTGCCACCTCTCCCAACGGGGTAGAGACCCAGTACTTC

clone size: .
D gene: .
V gene: TRBV18
J gene: TRBJ2-6
CDR3 protein: CASSPRSGAGANVLTF
CDR3 DNA: TGTGCCAGCTCACCACGGTCTGGAGCAGGGGCCAACGTCCTGACTTTC

clone size: .
D gene: TRBD1
V gene: TRBV30
J gene: TRBJ2-7
CDR3 protein: CAWSGMTGGEQYF
CDR3 DNA: TGTGCCTGGAGTGGTATGACAGGGGGGGAGCAGTACTTC

clone size: .
D gene: .
V gene: TRBV5-1
J gene: TRBJ2-3
CDR3 protein: CASSLGGTPPTDTQYF
CDR3 DNA: TGCGCCAGCAGCTTGGGAGGGACACCTCCCACAGATACGCAGTATTTT

clone size: .
D gene: .
V gene: TRBV5-5
J gene: TRBJ1-4
CDR3 protein: CASSLGLGLNEKLFF
CDR3 DNA: TGTGCCAGCAGCTTGGGTCTAGGTCTTAATGAAAAACTGTTTTTT

clone size: .
D gene: TRBD2
V gene: TRBV5-1
J gene: TRBJ2-1
CDR3 protein: CASSFGTSGSVEQFF
CDR3 DNA: TGCGCCAGCAGCTTCGGGACTAGCGGGAGCGTTGAGCAGTTCTTC